This T cell receptor (beta chain) was identified during a study of shared clonotypes between healthy human individuals. The study's findings and limits: Among donors, the sharing of clonotypes was expected to be influenced by sequencing depth.

Spread over ten immunoSEQ deep assay plates, unsorted PBMC DNA underwent sequencing. Original data processing: ImmunoSEQ output held junction-only sequences without quality scores, so filtering differed. Libraries were prepared by immunoSEQ multiplex PCR; TCRdb keeps only in-frame clonotypes and omits some of them. The V and J calls and clone size were taken over from that table, and D and trimming were inferred from the DNA. This table has 470,000 or so clones, almost 80% appearing once. This clone was found a few times. Its specificity is not known. Germline CDR1 and CDR2: MNHEY and SMNVEV (reference sequence). The V gene lost 4 bases and the J gene lost 5 bases, with 17 bases spanning the gap. This CDR3 spans 15 amino acids. For unsorted samples, genomic DNA was extracted from 80 million to 100 million PBMCs.

The V gene is TRBV27, the J gene TRBJ1-1; maybe TRBD1 (5 bases). Sequenced material: PBMCs. The TCR sequence derives from a woman between 40 and 50 years old in good health. Some clones in this sample may be carry-over from other donors' samples. The CDR3 sequence: CASSSIISWGTEAFF. Written as DNA, the CDR3 is TGTGCCAGCAGTTCAATTATCTCCTGGGGGACTGAAGCTTTCTTT.